What follows describes a single TCR beta chain. The junction does not match germline at one end; this may be a read error. CDR1 and CDR2 (germline): DFQATT, SNEGSKA (reference sequence). The CDR3 covers 15 residues. The entry originates in a study of tumor and adjacent non-tumor tissue in lung cancer. Study as a whole: Aged about 31 to 80 years, patients included roughly 10 men and a few women with stage I to III disease.

TCRbeta libraries were built with three rounds of nested PCR, modified from ARM-PCR. Using its own MiXCR run on the multiplex PCR reads, TCRdb lists one record per CDR3 protein. The sample lists tens of thousands of distinct CDR3 sequences, roughly 72% occurring once. This sample's RNA came from whole unsorted tissue. The sample was lung tumor tissue. The chain couples TRBV20-1 to TRBJ1-1; TRBD1 agrees at 8 bases. This clonotype was obtained from a man between 60 and 70 years old with non-small cell lung cancer. The CDR3 sequence: CSARRTGQMNTKAFF. The DNA of the CDR3 is TGCAGTGCTAGAAGGACAGGGCAGATGAACACTAAAGCTTTCTTT.